The T cell receptor beta chain under discussion was sequenced for a study of PD-L1 blockade in urothelial cancer. Study-wide context: Prior chemotherapy ranged from 0 to 3 regimens per patient. The median T cell count in blood samples was 140,000 to 150,000.

Clones were sequenced by immunoSEQ multiplex PCR, and TCRdb holds only the in-frame ones, with some missing. Here the sample spans roughly 45,000 clones, roughly 85% being singletons. V lost 4 bases to trimming and J lost 3 bases; unmatched junction nucleotides: 10. The germline V gene has CDR1 LNHDA and CDR2 SQIVND (reference sequence). The CDR3 runs to 17 residues. This receptor was identified in a man between 60 and 70 years old with urothelial cancer. The genes are TRBV19 and TRBJ2-5; 11 bases align to TRBD2. This specimen was PBMCs, taken around atezolizumab (anti-PD-L1) treatment. CDR3 sequence reads: CASSRSTTSGAEETQYF. CDR3 coding DNA: TGTGCCAGTAGTAGATCAACGACTAGCGGGGCAGAAGAGACCCAGTACTTC.